This T cell receptor beta chain comes out of a study of OX40 agonist ivuxolimab in advanced cancers. Turning to the study itself: Patients were dosed intravenously with ivuxolimab at 0.01 to 10 mg/kg every 2 weeks. Participants could have had prior anti-PD-1, anti-PD-L1 or anti-CTLA-4 therapy, and more than 35% had some.

CDR3 length equals 12 residues. The germline V and J ends were trimmed by 10 bases and 6 bases, with 15 bases remaining between them. The V gene's germline CDR1 is SNHLY and CDR2 FYNNEI. Repertoires were generated with immunoSEQ multiplex PCR, while TCRdb's copy carries only in-frame clones and drops some. Here the sample spans 77,000 or so clones, approximately 85% being singletons. Material: CD4+ or CD8+ T cells sorted from blood, obtained in a trial of the OX40 agonist ivuxolimab. V is TRBV2 and J is TRBJ1-1, with a weak D call TRBD1 (5 bases). This TCR was sampled from an adult with an advanced solid tumor such as melanoma, head and neck, liver or kidney cancer. As DNA, the CDR3 is TGTGCCACTAACATCAGGGTCTCTGAAGCTTTCTTT. Protein product: CATNIRVSEAFF.